This TCR beta chain was retrieved from a study of cytotoxic CD8 clonotypes in ibrutinib-treated CLL. The wider study: Results showed around 24 partial and 2 complete responses; following median about 68 months, 14 remained remitted, about 12 advanced.

Findings and limits, study-wide: Clonality increased at ibrutinib response, then returned toward baseline at progression. With treatment, public clonotypes, which were uncommon, either contracted or remained stable. Clonality at baseline surpassed age-matched healthy donors and tracked circulating CD8+ T-cell counts.

As regards this clone: Its antigen is not known.

Measured with immunoSEQ multiplex PCR; TCRdb has only the in-frame clones, and not every one. This repertoire shows 200,000 to 250,000 clones, roughly 73% found once; its top ten account for approximately 10%. Germline V gene data show CDR1 as WNHNN and CDR2 as SYGVQD (reference sequence). CDR3 length: 12 amino acids. With 3 bases removed from V and 3 bases from J, the gap between germline ends came to 3 bases. V gene TRBV10-1 combines with J gene TRBJ2-1; D remains ambiguous. The source was PBMCs, collected after 12 months of ibrutinib treatment. This TCR derives from a human donor with chronic lymphocytic leukemia. The CDR3 sequence is CASSENYNEQFF. The DNA for the CDR3 is TGCGCCAGCAGTGAAAACTACAATGAGCAGTTCTTC.